The 23 T cell receptor beta chains below all came from one sample that was sequenced in a study of T cell repertoires in cytomegalovirus infection. TCRdb processed the reads anew with MiXCR; each CDR3 protein has one entry. Of some 220,000 distinct CDR3 sequences listed, over 9% are singletons. Sequenced material: PBMCs. The receptors were gathered from a human donor in good health (CMV status not recorded). Some clones in this sample may be carry-over from other donors' samples.

In this sample, this clonotype turned up many times. The genes are TRBV7-2 and TRBJ2-3; D remains unclear. Germline CDR1 SGHTA, CDR2 FQGNSA. V lost 5 bases and J 0 bases, leaving 6 bases between the germline ends. This CDR3 has 13 amino acids. The CDR3: CASSPGSTDTQYF. The CDR3 DNA follows: TGTGCCAGCAGCCCCGGTAGCACAGATACGCAGTATTTT.

This clonotype was found a few times. J is TRBJ2-2 and V is TRBV4-3; D ambiguous. Germline V CDR1 and CDR2: LGHNA, YSLEER. V was trimmed by 0 bases and J by 4 bases, leaving 12 bases between them. The CDR3 covers 16 residues. For the CDR3, the DNA is TGCGCCAGCAGCCAAGATCCTACACCCCGCACCGGGGAGCTGTTTTTT. Its translation: CASSQDPTPRTGELFF.

J is TRBJ1-1 and V is TRBV27; D gene ambiguous. CDR1 and CDR2 from the germline V gene are MNHEY and SMNVEV (reference sequence). The V end was cut by 3 bases, the J end by 0 bases, with 11 bases between. The CDR3 sequence is 15 residues long. CDR3 DNA sequence: TGTGCCAGCAGTTTGACTCAGACCATGAACACTGAAGCTTTCTTT. Amino acids: CASSLTQTMNTEAFF.

This clonotype was seen ten or more times. The chain employs TRBV12-3 or TRBV12-4 and TRBJ1-5; D perhaps matches TRBD1 (5 bases). Trimming shortened V by 3 bases and J by 0 bases, and 18 bases separated the two germline ends. This CDR3 is 18 amino acids long. CDR3 DNA sequence: TGTGCCAGCAGTTTCGTCCAAACAGGCAGGTATAGCAATCAGCCCCAGCATTTT. Translating it yields CASSFVQTGRYSNQPQHF.

This clonotype was recorded at least ten times. The chain employs TRBV10-3 and TRBJ2-3; D remains unclear. The germline V gene encodes CDR1 ENHRY and CDR2 SYGVKD. The germline V and J ends were trimmed by 4 bases and 2 bases, with 7 bases remaining between them. CDR3 length: 13 amino acids. CDR3 sequence reads: CAISGAPTDTQYF. For the CDR3, the DNA is TGTGCCATCAGTGGGGCTCCCACAGATACGCAGTATTTT.

The chain uses TRBV28 and TRBJ2-1, with D possibly TRBD1 on 6 matching bases. Germline V CDR1 and CDR2: MDHEN, SYDVKM. This CDR3 has 15 residues. V dropped 6 bases and J dropped 0 bases, with 12 bases sitting between them. CDR3 residues: CASSMDSRSYNEQFF. In nucleotides, the CDR3 is TGTGCCAGCAGCATGGACAGCCGCTCCTACAATGAGCAGTTCTTC.

This sequence joins TRBV12-3 or TRBV12-4 and TRBJ2-2; no clear D. The CDR3 is made up of 13 amino acids. V lost 9 bases to trimming and J lost 4 bases, with 12 bases between them. The CDR3, as DNA: TGTGCCAGTATAGGTGGTGGCACCGGGGAGCTGTTTTTT. It is translated as CASIGGGTGELFF.

The rearrangement uses TRBV6-2 or TRBV6-3 and TRBJ2-1; D is perhaps TRBD1 or TRBD2 (5 bases each). Germline V gene sequence: CDR1 MNHEY, CDR2 SVGEGT. The CDR3 has 12 residues. V was shortened by 5 bases and J by 9 bases, with 11 bases between the two germline ends. The CDR3 DNA is TGTGCCAGCAGTCCCAGGGAGTTTGAGCAGTTCTTC. Its translation: CASSPREFEQFF.

Many counts were recorded for this clonotype. V usage is TRBV7-3 and J usage is TRBJ1-2, with unresolved D. The CDR3 totals 12 residues. Trimming stripped 4 bases from V and 6 bases from J, with 9 bases between. Germline CDR1 reads SGHTA; CDR2 reads FQGTGA. CDR3 sequence reads: CASSSPPNGYTF. In nucleotides, the CDR3 is TGTGCCAGCAGCTCACCGCCTAATGGCTACACCTTC.

This clonotype turned up a few times. The V and J genes are TRBV19 and TRBJ2-4, with D perhaps matching TRBD1 (5 bases). With 7 bases removed from V and 2 bases from J, the gap between germline ends came to 9 bases. Germline V lookup: CDR1 LNHDA, CDR2 SQIVND (reference sequence). The CDR3 sequence is 13 residues long. In DNA form, the CDR3 reads TGTGCCAGTAATGGGGCACCCAAAAACATTCAGTACTTC. Translation gives CASNGAPKNIQYF.

This clonotype was observed a handful of times. This chain uses TRBV6-5 with TRBJ2-6; D gene unclear. The CDR3 spans 17 residues. Trimming took off 0 bases at V and 0 bases at J, with 9 bases between the two ends. Germline-derived CDR1 and CDR2 are MNHEY and SVGAGI. The CDR3 DNA sequence: TGTGCCAGCAGTTACTCGATCGATGGCTCTGGGGCCAACGTCCTGACTTTC. It codes for CASSYSIDGSGANVLTF.

The chain joins TRBV7-3 to TRBJ2-3, with 8 bases aligning to TRBD2. The J segment lost 5 bases and the V segment lost 6 bases, leaving 4 bases of the junction unmatched. The length of the CDR3 is 13 residues. CDR1 is SGHTA and CDR2 is FQGTGA in the germline V gene. The CDR3 sequence is CASSREGLDTQYF. The CDR3 DNA reads as TGTGCCAGCAGTCGGGAGGGCCTAGATACGCAGTATTTT.

The table lists this clonotype with a few counts. A much larger clone lies a single base off, so this may be a read error. The chain is built from TRBV7-2 and TRBJ2-3; maybe TRBD2 (6 bases). The germline CDR1 and CDR2 sequences are SGHTA and FQGNSA. This CDR3 region has 14 residues. With 4 bases removed from V and 2 bases from J, the gap between germline ends came to 10 bases. In DNA, the CDR3 is TGTGCCAGCAGCTCGGGGGTTATCACAGATACGCAGTATTTT. This encodes CASSSGVITDTQYF.

This clonotype has a handful of counts. The V call is TRBV6-2 or TRBV6-3, the J call TRBJ1-1, with 9 bases that match TRBD1. Per germline, CDR1 MNHEY and CDR2 SVGEGT. This CDR3 has 16 amino acids. Losses at the gene ends were 7 bases for V and 7 bases for J; bases not matched to a gene: 16. This CDR3 is CASTTGYRGRQVEAFF. The CDR3 bases are TGTGCCAGCACCACAGGCTACAGGGGGCGTCAGGTTGAAGCTTTCTTT.

The V gene is TRBV5-1, the J gene TRBJ2-1; D may be TRBD2 (6 bases). Trimming cost V 1 base and J 8 bases, with 10 bases left between them. The CDR3 has 13 residues. Per germline, CDR1 SGHRS and CDR2 YFSETQ. The CDR3, as DNA: TGCGCCAGCAGCTTGAGGCGACTAGATGAGCAGTTCTTC. Amino acid sequence: CASSLRRLDEQFF.

This clonotype has ten or more counts. This chain links TRBV7-2 with TRBJ1-5; a possible D gene is TRBD1 (6 bases). V lost 5 bases and J 1 base, leaving 12 bases between the germline ends. Germline V gene lookup returns CDR1 SGHTA and CDR2 FQGNSA. The CDR3 length is 15 residues. The CDR3 here is CASSPGGRSNQPQHF. For the CDR3, the DNA is TGTGCCAGCAGCCCGGGGGGCAGGAGCAATCAGCCCCAGCATTTT.

The chain is built from TRBV29-1 and TRBJ2-7, with 9 bases that match TRBD1. Germline lookup yields CDR1 SQVTM and CDR2 ANQGSEA. This CDR3 contains 12 residues. Germline trimming cut 4 bases from V and 11 bases from J; bases unmatched to any gene: 9. As DNA, the CDR3 is TGCAGCGTTGGCCAAAGACAGGGGGTAAAGTACTTC. Its translation is CSVGQRQGVKYF.

This clonotype appeared many times. The rearrangement links TRBV20-1 to TRBJ2-7, with 7 bases lining up with TRBD1. This CDR3 spans 13 amino acids. V gave up 4 bases and J gave up 6 bases; unmatched junction bases: 9. In germline, CDR1 is DFQATT, CDR2 SNEGSKA (reference sequence). CDR3: CSATRTGPAEQYF. In nucleotides, the CDR3 is TGCAGTGCTACCCGGACAGGACCGGCCGAGCAGTACTTC.

At least ten counts were recorded for this clonotype. The chain links TRBV7-2 to TRBJ2-7; D may match TRBD1 or TRBD2 (5 bases each). The length of the CDR3 is 13 residues. Germline V gene lookup returns CDR1 SGHTA and CDR2 FQGNSA. The V gene lost 5 bases and the J gene lost 2 bases, with 10 bases spanning the gap. The CDR3 DNA reads TGTGCCAGCAGCCGGGGCTGGACCTACGAGCAGTACTTC. Translated, it gives CASSRGWTYEQYF.

The rearrangement joins TRBV5-6 to TRBJ2-3, with 7 bases that match TRBD2. Per germline, CDR1 SGHDT and CDR2 YYEEEE. This CDR3 comprises 15 residues. V lost 1 base, J lost 8 bases, and 10 bases stayed unmatched. The CDR3, as DNA: TGTGCCAGCAGCTTGCTAGCGGCTAATGGGGGTACGCAGTATTTT. Protein: CASSLLAANGGTQYF.

This clonotype was observed at least ten times. The chain joins TRBV28 to TRBJ2-7, with unresolved D. This CDR3 contains 15 residues. The ends were cut back, 2 bases at V and 3 bases at J, with 14 bases in the middle. CDR1 is MDHEN, CDR2 SYDVKM, per germline. CDR3 residues: CASSLGLAEYYEQYF. Here the CDR3 DNA reads TGTGCCAGCAGTTTAGGGCTGGCGGAATACTACGAGCAGTACTTC.

V is TRBV20-1 and J is TRBJ2-7, with no clear D. The V end lost 4 bases, the J end lost 2 bases, and 12 bases lay between the germline ends. Germline V gene data show CDR1 as DFQATT and CDR2 as SNEGSKA (reference sequence). This CDR3 is 13 amino acids long. The CDR3 region has the DNA TGCAGTGCTAATCTAGACAATCCCTACGAGCAGTACTTC. Encoded protein: CSANLDNPYEQYF.

J is TRBJ1-1 and V is TRBV29-1; D call uncertain. The CDR3 is 11 amino acids. From germline, CDR1 is SQVTM and CDR2 ANQGSEA. Trimming pared 5 bases from V and 2 bases from J, leaving 6 bases between. The CDR3 is CSVNRNTEAFF. The DNA of the CDR3 is TGCAGCGTTAATCGAAACACTGAAGCTTTCTTT.